A single sample is the source of the 29 T cell receptor beta chains below, sequenced in a study of T cells in women clearing cervical HPV infection. Repertoires were generated with immunoSEQ multiplex PCR, while TCRdb's copy carries only in-frame clones and drops some. This sample's clone table lists around 17,000 clones. The sequencing input was blood buffy coat. The source is a woman aged 18 to 69 with a cervical HPV16 infection that either progressed to CIN3+ or cleared (not recorded which).

On this clone itself: The read halts 3 residues ahead of the CDR3 end, with the missing end drawn from the germline J gene. This chain links TRBV30 with TRBJ1-1; 8 nucleotides align to TRBD1. Germline V gives CDR1 GTSNPN, CDR2 SVGIG (reference sequence). The CDR3 loop spans 18 amino acids. J lost 4 bases, V lost 1 base, and 17 bases had no gene match. The sequenced part of the CDR3 DNA is TGTGCCTGGAGTGCCGGGACAGGCCCGGGATATAGTGGCACTGAA. Protein: CAWSAGTGPGYSGTE. The complete CDR3 reads CAWSAGTGPGYSGTEAFF.

About this clone itself: The read comes to an end 3 residues before the CDR3 does, leaving the germline J gene to fill in the end. J is TRBJ1-4 and V is TRBV20-1, with 8 bases identical to TRBD1. The CDR3 spans 13 residues. V gave up 2 bases and J gave up 8 bases; unmatched junction bases: 4. The germline CDR1 and CDR2 sequences are DFQATT and SNEGSKA (reference sequence). The CDR3 bases that were read are TGCAGTGCTAGACAGGGGGCACGAGAAAAA. It is translated as CSARQGAREK. The full CDR3 reads CSARQGAREKLFF.

A remark on this clone: The CDR3 end is not reached by the read, which stops 3 residues before it; the germline J gene fills it in. The V call is TRBV11-2, the J call TRBJ1-1; D gene unclear. Germline V gene lookup returns CDR1 SGHAT and CDR2 FQNNGV. This CDR3 contains 11 residues. Trimming removed 5 bases from V and 5 bases from J, with 6 bases in between. CDR3 DNA (partial): TGTGCCAGCAGCCGGGGTACTGAA. Protein: CASSRGTE. The complete CDR3 sequence is CASSRGTEAFF.

As to this clone: The sequence runs out 3 residues before the end of the CDR3; the remainder is reconstructed from the germline J gene. The V gene is TRBV28, the J gene TRBJ1-1; the D gene is possibly TRBD1 (5 bases). The CDR3 extends over 12 amino acids. Looked up from germline, CDR1 is MDHEN and CDR2 is SYDVKM. CDR3 protein: CASRGGRGNAFF. CDR3 DNA, as far as it was read: TGTGCCAGCAGGGGGGGTCGGGGGAAT.

With respect to this clone: The read terminates 3 residues before the CDR3 end, so the remaining end is supplied by the germline J gene. This chain connects TRBV2 to TRBJ1-1, with unresolved D. CDR1 is SNHLY and CDR2 is FYNNEI in the germline V gene. CDR3 size: 13 residues. The germline V and J ends were trimmed by 4 bases and 4 bases, with 10 bases remaining between them. The sequenced part of the CDR3 DNA is TGTGCCAGCAGTGTAAGATTGCGCACTGAA. The encoded protein is CASSVRLRTE. The entire CDR3 protein is CASSVRLRTEAFF.

Regarding this clone: A read error may account for a junction end that differs from germline. The read terminates 3 residues before the CDR3 end, so the remaining end is supplied by the germline J gene. V and J are TRBV4-2 and TRBJ2-3, with 15 bases lining up with TRBD2. Germline loops: CDR1 LGHNA, CDR2 YNFKEQ. The CDR3 is 15 amino acids. The sequenced part of the CDR3 DNA is TGCGCCAGCAGCCAAGGACTAGCGGGGGGGGGAACG. Translating it yields CASSQGLAGGGT. The whole CDR3 region reads CASSQGLAGGGTQYF.

In regard to this clone: The read comes to an end 3 residues before the CDR3 does, leaving the germline J gene to fill in the end. V is TRBV19 and J is TRBJ1-6, with 7 bases aligning to TRBD1. Trimming took 5 bases from V and 9 from J; bases not matched to a gene: 4. Germline V gene lookup returns CDR1 LNHDA and CDR2 SQIVND (reference sequence). The length of the CDR3 is 13 residues. The CDR3 bases that were read are TGTGCCAGTAGTTTCCAGGGGGGTTCACCC. The encoded protein is CASSFQGGSP. The CDR3 reads in full as CASSFQGGSPLHF.

Concerning this clone: One end of the junction is discordant with germline, which a read error may explain. The read comes to an end 3 residues before the CDR3 does, leaving the germline J gene to fill in the end. The chain is built from TRBV4-2 and TRBJ2-5; maybe TRBD1 (6 bases). CDR3 length: 16 residues. CDR1 LGHNA and CDR2 YNFKEQ come from the germline V gene. CDR3 in amino acids: CASSQSPGHSQETQYF. CDR3 DNA (partial): TGCGCCAGCAGCCAAAGCCCGGGACATTCTCAAGAGACC.

Comment on this clone: The CDR3 goes on 3 residues after the read ends, and that part is filled in from the germline J gene. The V and J genes are TRBV6-2 or TRBV6-3 and TRBJ1-2; perhaps TRBD1 as D (6 bases). V was clipped by 7 bases and J by 5 bases, with 17 bases between them. The CDR3 covers 14 residues. From germline, CDR1 is MNHEY and CDR2 SVGEGT. CDR3 DNA, as far as it was read: TGTGCCAGCAAGCTACAGGGAACGGGGTATGGC. It encodes CASKLQGTGYG. Given in full, the CDR3 is CASKLQGTGYGYTF.

On this clone: The read ends 3 residues shy of where the CDR3 ends; the end is completed using the germline J gene. The chain employs TRBV20-1 and TRBJ2-5; 14 bases are shared with TRBD2. In germline, CDR1 is DFQATT, CDR2 SNEGSKA (reference sequence). This CDR3 is 15 amino acids long. The junction had 5 bases not matched to a gene; V was cut back by 6 bases and J by 2 bases. This chain's CDR3 is CSARGLAGVQETQYF. The DNA read from the CDR3 is TGCAGTGCGAGGGGACTAGCGGGGGTTCAAGAGACC.

As for this clone: The read comes to an end 3 residues before the CDR3 does, leaving the germline J gene to fill in the end. This chain connects TRBV28 to TRBJ2-6; 11 nucleotides line up with TRBD1. Germline V CDR1 and CDR2: MDHEN, SYDVKM. The CDR3 runs 18 residues. Unmatched junction bases numbered 8, after V lost 5 bases and J lost 2 bases. CDR3 loop: CASSPQGTGGAGANVLTF. Partial CDR3 DNA: TGTGCCAGCAGTCCCCAAGGGACAGGGGGGGCTGGGGCCAACGTC. Combining the CDR3 with reference TRBV28 and TRBJ2-6 gives the whole variable domain DVKVTQSSRYLVKRTGEKVFLECVQDMDHENMFWYRQDPGLGLRLIYFSYDVKMKEKGDIPEGYSVSREKKERFSLILESASTNQTSMYLCASSPQGTGGAGANVLTFGAGSRLTVL.

Remarks on this clone: The CDR3 is cut off 3 residues early in the read; its end comes from the germline J gene. The chain uses TRBV7-8 and TRBJ1-5, with no clear D. The CDR3 is 12 amino acids. The germline CDR1 and CDR2 sequences are SGHVS and FQNEAQ. Trimming cost V 5 bases and J 7 bases, with 9 bases left between them. This chain's CDR3 is CASSQTWQPQHF. The covered CDR3 bases are TGTGCCAGCAGCCAAACATGGCAGCCC.

Points on this clone: Coverage ceases 3 residues before the CDR3 finishes, and the germline J gene fills in the end. This chain uses TRBV30 with TRBJ2-1, with 8 bases matching TRBD2. V lost 4 bases and J lost 4; bases outside the gene matches: 9. Germline CDR1 reads GTSNPN; CDR2 reads SVGIG (reference sequence). The CDR3 consists of 15 residues. This chain's CDR3 is CAWTFGGGPYNEQFF. The part of the CDR3 DNA that was read is TGTGCCTGGACCTTCGGGGGGGGGCCATACAATGAG.

Points on this clone: The CDR3 goes on 3 residues after the read ends, and that part is filled in from the germline J gene. The chain employs TRBV28 and TRBJ1-6; no clear D gene. V was pared by 3 bases and J by 7 bases, with 4 bases between. CDR3 length: 12 residues. CDR1 is MDHEN, CDR2 SYDVKM, per germline. The sequenced part of the CDR3 DNA is TGTGCCAGCAGTTTGAGGAATTCACCC. This translates into CASSLRNSP. The whole CDR3 is CASSLRNSPLHF.

As to this clone: The sequence runs out 3 residues before the end of the CDR3; the remainder is reconstructed from the germline J gene. The chain joins TRBV2 to TRBJ2-7, with 7 bases matching TRBD2. CDR3 length equals 14 residues. Germline lookup yields CDR1 SNHLY and CDR2 FYNNEI. J lost 3 bases, V lost 6 bases, and 8 bases had no gene match. The sequenced CDR3 bases are TGTGCCAGCAGATCCCTAAGCGGGGTCTACGAG. It yields the protein CASRSLSGVYE. The full CDR3 protein is CASRSLSGVYEQYF.

Regarding this clone: The read terminates 3 residues ahead of where the CDR3 ends, so the germline J gene completes it. The chain employs TRBV20-1 and TRBJ2-1, with D unclear. The V and J ends lost 0 bases and 3 bases respectively, with 9 bases between them. From germline, CDR1 is DFQATT and CDR2 SNEGSKA (reference sequence). The CDR3 loop spans 14 amino acids. CDR3 bases read: TGCAGTGCTAGAGATCGAAACAGCTACAATGAG. This encodes CSARDRNSYNE. The whole CDR3 sequence is CSARDRNSYNEQFF.

Of note for this clone: The CDR3 is cut off 3 residues early in the read; its end comes from the germline J gene. This chain joins TRBV7-9 and TRBJ2-5, with 7 bases that match TRBD2. The CDR3 loop spans 14 amino acids. Germline CDR1 SEHNR, CDR2 FQNEAQ (reference sequence). Unmatched junction bases numbered 7, after V lost 7 bases and J lost 2 bases. Incomplete CDR3 DNA: TGTGCCAGCAACCCTGGGGGGGTTCAAGAGACC. Encoded protein: CASNPGGVQET. The full-length CDR3 reads as CASNPGGVQETQYF. Combining the CDR3 with reference TRBV7-9 and TRBJ2-5 gives the whole variable domain DTGVSQNPRHKITKRGQNVTFRCDPISEHNRLYWYRQTLGQGPEFLTYFQNEAQLEKSRLLSDRFSAERPKGSFSTLEIQRTEQGDSAMYLCASNPGGVQETQYFGPGTRLLVL.

With respect to this clone: The read ends 3 residues early relative to the CDR3; the germline J gene fills the gap. The chain carries TRBV18 and TRBJ1-1, with D possibly TRBD1 on 6 matching bases. Trimming left V 6 bases short and J 0 bases short, with 20 bases between. This CDR3 is 17 amino acids long. Germline lookup yields CDR1 KGHSH and CDR2 LQKENI. CDR3 sequence reads: CASSFSQGQVMNTEAFF. Incomplete CDR3 DNA: TGTGCCAGCTCCTTCAGTCAGGGACAAGTCATGAACACTGAA. The full variable domain, with the rest looked up from reference TRBV18 and TRBJ1-1, is NAGVMQNPRHLVRRRGQEARLRCSPMKGHSHVYWYRQLPEEGLKFMVYLQKENIIDESGMPKERFSAEFPKEGPSILRIQQVVRGDSAAYFCASSFSQGQVMNTEAFFGQGTRLTVV.

Notes on this clone: Coverage ceases 3 residues before the CDR3 finishes, and the germline J gene fills in the end. The chain joins TRBV20-1 to TRBJ2-1; TRBD1 aligns across 9 bases. The CDR3 has 15 residues. Trimming at V came to 3 bases and at J to 6 bases, leaving 9 bases not matched to a gene. Looked up from germline, CDR1 is DFQATT and CDR2 is SNEGSKA (reference sequence). The CDR3 bases that were read are TGCAGTGCTAGGGTAGGGACAGGGATTTCCAATGAG. This sequence encodes CSARVGTGISNE. The complete CDR3 protein is CSARVGTGISNEQFF.

A note on this clone: Coverage ceases 3 residues before the CDR3 finishes, and the germline J gene fills in the end. V and J are TRBV7-9 and TRBJ1-2; D possibly corresponds to TRBD1 (6 bases). The CDR3 runs to 13 residues. Germline CDR1 SEHNR, CDR2 FQNEAQ (reference sequence). The V end lost 1 base, the J end lost 7 bases, and 10 bases lay between the germline ends. CDR3 loop: CASSLGGTFGYTF. Partial CDR3 DNA: TGTGCCAGCAGCTTAGGAGGGACATTTGGC.

Comment on this clone: The CDR3 is cut off 3 residues early in the read; its end comes from the germline J gene. The chain carries TRBV18 and TRBJ2-1; D may be TRBD1 (6 bases). CDR3 size: 15 residues. CDR1 is KGHSH, CDR2 LQKENI, per germline. The V end lost 3 bases, the J end lost 2 bases, and 11 bases lay between the germline ends. This chain's CDR3 is CASSPKQGTYNEQFF. The covered CDR3 bases are TGTGCCAGCTCACCCAAACAGGGAACCTACAATGAG.

Concerning this clone itself: The CDR3 end is not reached by the read, which stops 3 residues before it; the germline J gene fills it in. The V and J genes are TRBV9 and TRBJ2-3; tentatively, D is TRBD2 (5 bases). Trimming took off 3 bases at V and 0 bases at J, with 14 bases between the two ends. The germline CDR1 and CDR2 sequences are SGDLS and YYNGEE. The CDR3 sequence is 16 residues long. The part of the CDR3 DNA that was read is TGTGCCAGCAGCGATCTAGTAGCGCCTAGCACAGATACG. Protein product: CASSDLVAPSTDT. The complete CDR3 sequence is CASSDLVAPSTDTQYF.

Regarding this clone: Its ends do not fully match the called genes, so a read error is possible. The read is 3 residues too short to cover the CDR3 end, so that end is filled in from the germline J gene. The rearrangement joins TRBV11-3 to TRBJ1-1; D is ambiguous. This CDR3 comprises 13 residues. The germline V gene has CDR1 SGHNT and CDR2 YENEEA. The sequenced CDR3 bases are TGTGCCAGCAGCGTAGACCCCTCCACTGAA. Protein: CASSVDPSTE. The complete CDR3 reads CASSVDPSTEAFF.

In regard to this clone: Read sequence stops 3 residues before the CDR3 end, and the germline J gene provides the missing end. This chain connects TRBV30 to TRBJ2-6, with 10 bases lining up with TRBD1. V dropped 2 bases and J dropped 3; count of bases not matched to a gene: 4. Germline V CDR1 and CDR2: GTSNPN, SVGIG (reference sequence). CDR3 length: 16 amino acids. The CDR3 DNA, read in part, is TGTGCCTGGAGTCCAGACAGGGGGCATGGGGCCAACGTC. Amino acid sequence: CAWSPDRGHGANV. The whole CDR3 protein reads CAWSPDRGHGANVLTF.

Notes on this clone: The CDR3 end falls 3 residues outside the read, so it is completed with the germline J gene. The chain employs TRBV30 and TRBJ1-2; a weak D match, TRBD1 (5 bases). The CDR3 has 16 residues. Germline assignment: CDR1 GTSNPN and CDR2 SVGIG (reference sequence). Between the trimmed V and J ends, which lost 0 bases and 6 bases, there was a span of 20 bases. Incomplete CDR3 DNA: TGTGCCTGGAGTGTTACCTCGACAGAAGCCTTCGATGGC. Protein product: CAWSVTSTEAFDG. The whole CDR3 protein reads CAWSVTSTEAFDGYTF.

With regard to this clone: The CDR3 extends 3 residues past the end of the read, so its final part is completed from the germline J gene. J is TRBJ2-3 and V is TRBV20-1, with 13 bases identical to TRBD2. Germline values: CDR1 DFQATT, CDR2 SNEGSKA (reference sequence). CDR3 length equals 16 residues. V shed 0 bases and J 4 bases; nucleotides not matched to a gene: 4. The DNA read from the CDR3 is TGCAGTGCTAGAGATGGGACTAGCGGGGACTCAGATACG. Its translation is CSARDGTSGDSDT. From start to end, the CDR3 is CSARDGTSGDSDTQYF.

The CDR3 bases that were read are TGTGCCTGGAGCGAGGGGTTGGGCGAG. Its translation: CAWSEGLGE. The whole CDR3 sequence reads CAWSEGLGEQYF. This chain joins TRBV30 and TRBJ2-7; D could derive from TRBD1 or TRBD2 (5 bases each). The read ends 3 residues shy of where the CDR3 ends; the end is completed using the germline J gene. The germline V and J ends were trimmed by 3 bases and 6 bases, with 12 bases remaining between them. This CDR3 is built from 12 residues. CDR1 and CDR2 (germline): GTSNPN, SVGIG (reference sequence).

This clone ranks as large in terms of frequency. The missing CDR3 end, 3 residues past where the read stops, is filled in from the germline J gene. V is TRBV28 and J is TRBJ1-2, with a tentative D call TRBD1 (6 bases). The CDR3 consists of 14 residues. V gave up 4 bases and J gave up 5 bases, with 14 bases separating them. The germline V gene encodes CDR1 MDHEN and CDR2 SYDVKM. The CDR3 loop reads CASSSSERGYGYTF. The CDR3 bases that were read are TGTGCCAGCAGTTCCAGTGAAAGGGGGTATGGC.

To note about this clone: The CDR3 extends 3 residues past the end of the read, so its final part is completed from the germline J gene. The genes are TRBV10-3 and TRBJ1-3, with D tentatively TRBD1 (5 bases). V lost 3 bases, J lost 3 bases, and 15 bases lay in between. CDR3 length: 16 residues. Germline V CDR1 and CDR2: ENHRY, SYGVKD. The CDR3 sequence is CAISDLGRGGGNTIYF. CDR3 bases read: TGTGCCATCAGTGACCTAGGAAGGGGAGGTGGAAACACC.